Below are 10 T cell receptor beta chains sequenced from a single sample in a study of control samples from healthy donors and cancer patients. Produced via immunoSEQ multiplex PCR; TCRdb's table is partial and in-frame only. The sample lists 150,000 to 200,000 clones; roughly nine tenths were seen once. Input material: blood. The receptors originated from a woman aged 30 to 39 in good health.

This rearrangement joins TRBV12-3 or TRBV12-4 to TRBJ1-2; D unresolved. The CDR3 totals 13 residues. V was pared by 3 bases and J by 2 bases, with 7 bases between. CDR3 sequence reads: CASSLYGNYGYTF. The DNA for the CDR3 is TGTGCCAGCAGTTTGTACGGCAACTATGGCTACACCTTC.

This chain links TRBV2 with TRBJ2-1; no reliable D call. Germline assignment: CDR1 SNHLY and CDR2 FYNNEI. The CDR3 runs to 14 residues. V was clipped by 4 bases and J by 0 bases, with 7 bases between them. The DNA of the CDR3 is TGTGCCAGCAGTGGCAGGCGCTCCTACAATGAGCAGTTCTTC. Amino acid sequence: CASSGRRSYNEQFF.

The chain recombines TRBV28 with TRBJ1-2; TRBD1 matches at 10 bases. Losses at the gene ends were 7 bases for V and 7 bases for J; bases not matched to a gene: 3. Germline V gene sequence: CDR1 MDHEN, CDR2 SYDVKM. This CDR3 comprises 12 residues. CDR3 sequence reads: CASTWTGGGYTF. The CDR3 region has the DNA TGTGCCAGCACCTGGACAGGGGGTGGCTACACCTTC.

This rearrangement joins TRBV28 to TRBJ2-7, with 8 bases lining up with TRBD2. V was pared by 3 bases and J by 0 bases, with 4 bases of the junction left unmatched. The CDR3 runs 15 residues. CDR1 is MDHEN and CDR2 is SYDVKM in the germline V gene. The CDR3 DNA follows: TGTGCCAGCAGTTTGCCGGGAGGGTCCTCCTACGAGCAGTACTTC. It codes for CASSLPGGSSYEQYF.

Notes on this clone: Other DNA sequences of this sample code for an identical CDR3. This chain uses TRBV19 with TRBJ2-7; D is unresolved. This CDR3 has 13 residues. Germline values: CDR1 LNHDA, CDR2 SQIVND (reference sequence). Deletions cut 3 bases from V and 0 bases from J, with 6 bases between. The CDR3: CASSMGSSYEQYF. The CDR3 DNA is TGTGCCAGTAGTATGGGCAGCTCCTACGAGCAGTACTTC.

This chain joins TRBV9 and TRBJ2-2; TRBD1 is a possible D gene (6 bases). V was pared by 3 bases and J by 0 bases, with 12 bases between. This CDR3 is built from 16 residues. The germline V gene has CDR1 SGDLS and CDR2 YYNGEE. CDR3 DNA: TGTGCCAGCAGCGCCCTACAGGGACCGAACACCGGGGAGCTGTTTTTT. As protein: CASSALQGPNTGELFF.

This clone is a singleton in its sample. The chain joins TRBV19 to TRBJ1-6; perhaps TRBD1 as D (5 bases). The CDR3 is 13 residues long. The ends were cut back, 11 bases at V and 6 bases at J, with 14 bases in the middle. CDR1 is LNHDA, CDR2 SQIVND, per germline (reference sequence). The DNA for the CDR3 is TGTGCCGCCCCGGGGCCCACTAATTCACCCCTCCACTTT. Protein product: CAAPGPTNSPLHF.

This chain connects TRBV5-5 to TRBJ1-3; D unresolved. The germline CDR1 and CDR2 sequences are SGHKS and YYEKEE (reference sequence). CDR3 length: 14 residues. Trimming left V 0 bases short and J 6 bases short, with 10 bases between. The CDR3 here is CASSLGVQTNTIYF. CDR3 coding DNA: TGTGCCAGCAGCTTGGGAGTACAGACAAACACCATATATTTT. Drawing the rest from reference TRBV5-5 and TRBJ1-3, the complete variable domain is DAGVTQSPTHLIKTRGQQVTLRCSPISGHKSVSWYQQVLGQGPQFIFQYYEKEERGRGNFPDRFSARQFPNYSSELNVNALLLGDSALYLCASSLGVQTNTIYFGEGSWLTVV.

V gene TRBV9 combines with J gene TRBJ1-2; no firm D call. CDR3 length: 14 amino acids. Germline CDR1 is SGDLS and CDR2 is YYNGEE. V lost 0 bases, J lost 3 bases, and 9 bases lay in between. CDR3 DNA sequence: TGTGCCAGCAGCGTAGAACAGAGGGACTATGGCTACACCTTC. Its translation: CASSVEQRDYGYTF.

This chain uses TRBV7-9 with TRBJ2-7, with 7 bases matching TRBD2. V trimming: 2 bases; J trimming: 3 bases; junction bases outside the gene matches: 7. The CDR3 contains 15 residues. Germline-derived CDR1 and CDR2 are SEHNR and FQNEAQ (reference sequence). CDR3 in DNA: TGTGCCAGCAGCTTAATTGGCGGGAGCAACTACGAGCAGTACTTC. Its protein product is CASSLIGGSNYEQYF.